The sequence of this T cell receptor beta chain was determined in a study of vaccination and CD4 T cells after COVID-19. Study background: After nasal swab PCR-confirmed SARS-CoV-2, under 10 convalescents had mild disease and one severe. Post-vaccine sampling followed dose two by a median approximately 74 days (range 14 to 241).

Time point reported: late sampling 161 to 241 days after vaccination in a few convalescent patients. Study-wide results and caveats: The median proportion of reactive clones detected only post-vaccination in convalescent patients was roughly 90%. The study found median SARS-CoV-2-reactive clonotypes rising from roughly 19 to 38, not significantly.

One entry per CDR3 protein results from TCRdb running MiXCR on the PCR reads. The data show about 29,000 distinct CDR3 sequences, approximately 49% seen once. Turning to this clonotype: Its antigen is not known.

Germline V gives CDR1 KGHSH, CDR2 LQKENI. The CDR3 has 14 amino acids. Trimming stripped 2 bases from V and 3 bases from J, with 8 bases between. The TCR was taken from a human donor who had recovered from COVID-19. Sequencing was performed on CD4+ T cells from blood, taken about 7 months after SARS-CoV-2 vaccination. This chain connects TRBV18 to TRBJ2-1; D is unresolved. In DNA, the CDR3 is TGTGCCAGCTCACCAAGGTCGCGCTACAATGAGCAGTTCTTC. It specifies CASSPRSRYNEQFF.